This entry lists 23 T cell receptor beta chains sequenced from one sample in a study of blood T cell repertoires in COVID-19. TCRdb's table, derived via immunoSEQ multiplex PCR, lists solely in-frame clones and lacks some. The data show around 400,000 clones, just over 90% seen once. What was sequenced was PBMCs or T cells enriched from blood (not recorded which). The source is a woman in her thirties or forties who had been exposed to COVID-19.

The genes are TRBV11-3 and TRBJ2-2, with 8 bases that match TRBD1. This CDR3 has 16 amino acids. V lost 5 bases and J lost 4; bases outside the gene matches: 9. Germline CDR1 SGHNT, CDR2 YENEEA. CDR3 in amino acids: CASSLRTGMGTGELFF. CDR3 DNA: TGTGCCAGCAGCCTCAGGACAGGGATGGGCACCGGGGAGCTGTTTTTT.

As to this clone: This sample includes further DNA sequences coding for the same CDR3. The chain uses TRBV2 and TRBJ1-2, with 7 bases fitting TRBD1. The CDR3 covers 13 residues. Germline CDR1 reads SNHLY; CDR2 reads FYNNEI. With V trimmed by 6 bases and J by 5 bases, 6 bases remained unmatched. The CDR3 DNA reads as TGTGCCAGCAGCCGGGACAGCTTATATGGCTACACCTTC. As protein: CASSRDSLYGYTF.

Comments on this clone: Other DNA sequences of this sample code for an identical CDR3. The chain uses TRBV18 and TRBJ1-1; D gene ambiguous. V shed 6 bases and J shed 0 bases, with 14 bases lying between them. The CDR3 loop spans 15 amino acids. CDR1 is KGHSH and CDR2 is LQKENI in the germline V gene. The CDR3 DNA is TGTGCCAGCTCCCCCCTGGACTCCATGAACACTGAAGCTTTCTTT. Its protein product is CASSPLDSMNTEAFF.

The V gene is TRBV11-2, the J gene TRBJ2-5; tentative D call: TRBD1 (5 bases). Germline V gene data show CDR1 as SGHAT and CDR2 as FQNNGV. The CDR3 extends over 14 amino acids. V lost 4 bases and J 2 bases, leaving 11 bases between the germline ends. The CDR3 bases are TGTGCCAGCAGCTCCGACAGTCTTCAAGAGACCCAGTACTTC. It codes for CASSSDSLQETQYF.

CDR3 region: CASSPRGSGYTF. For the CDR3, the DNA is TGTGCCAGCTCACCCCGGGGTAGTGGCTACACCTTC. The chain combines TRBV18 with TRBJ1-2; no definite D call. The CDR3 totals 12 residues. Germline values: CDR1 KGHSH, CDR2 LQKENI. V lost 3 bases and J 7 bases, leaving 9 bases between the germline ends.

The rearrangement links TRBV20-1 to TRBJ1-2; tentatively, D is TRBD1 (6 bases). Germline lookup yields CDR1 DFQATT and CDR2 SNEGSKA (reference sequence). This CDR3 region has 15 residues. V lost 3 bases and J 1 base, leaving 15 bases between the germline ends. CDR3 in DNA: TGCAGTGCTAGTGAGGGACACGGACTTAACTATGGCTACACCTTC. This gives the protein CSASEGHGLNYGYTF.

V usage is TRBV3-1 (or the pseudogene TRBV3-2) and J usage is TRBJ2-7; TRBD2 aligns across 7 bases. V lost 4 bases, J lost 5 bases, and 8 bases stayed unmatched. The CDR3 spans 14 residues. The germline V gene has CDR1 LGHDT and CDR2 YNNKEL (reference sequence). The CDR3 region has the DNA TGTGCCAGCAGCCTATCAGAGCGGGGAAACGAGCAGTACTTC. Residues: CASSLSERGNEQYF.

This sequence joins TRBV6-2 or TRBV6-3 and TRBJ2-7; the match to TRBD2 covers 7 bases. The germline CDR1 and CDR2 sequences are MNHEY and SVGEGT. The CDR3 length is 14 residues. The J segment lost 2 bases and the V segment lost 0 bases, leaving 1 base of the junction unmatched. The CDR3 protein is CASSYSGTTYEQYF. The DNA for the CDR3 is TGTGCCAGCAGTTACTCCGGGACTACCTACGAGCAGTACTTC.

The rearrangement links TRBV19 to TRBJ1-2; unclear D gene. V lost 4 bases and J 4 bases, leaving 22 bases between the germline ends. Germline lookup yields CDR1 LNHDA and CDR2 SQIVND (reference sequence). The CDR3 contains 17 residues. For the CDR3, the DNA is TGTGCCAGTAGTACGATACAGAGCTCCTCAACTAGCTATGGCTACACCTTC. It codes for CASSTIQSSSTSYGYTF.

The chain has TRBV7-2 and TRBJ1-5; the match to TRBD1 covers 8 bases. The CDR3 spans 14 residues. V was clipped by 4 bases and J by 5 bases; unmatched bases: 4. The germline gives CDR1 SGHTA, CDR2 FQGNSA. The CDR3 spells CASSYGQGHQPQHF. The CDR3 region has the DNA TGTGCCAGCAGCTACGGACAGGGCCATCAGCCCCAGCATTTT.

The rearrangement uses TRBV5-4 and TRBJ2-2, with D unclear. The CDR3 is made up of 14 amino acids. Between the trimmed V and J ends, which lost 0 bases and 6 bases, there was a span of 9 bases. Germline loops: CDR1 SGHNT, CDR2 YYREEE (reference sequence). CDR3 amino acids: CASSLEVAAGELFF. CDR3 DNA: TGTGCCAGCAGCTTGGAGGTAGCAGCCGGGGAGCTGTTTTTT.

A note on this clone: The sample holds other DNA sequences that translate to the same CDR3. V is TRBV5-1 and J is TRBJ2-7; 10 bases are shared with TRBD2. Germline-derived CDR1 and CDR2 are SGHRS and YFSETQ. The CDR3 extends over 15 amino acids. V gave up 0 bases and J gave up 3 bases; unmatched junction bases: 3. CDR3 sequence: CASSLGLAGVYEQYF. The CDR3 DNA reads TGCGCCAGCAGCTTGGGGCTAGCGGGGGTCTACGAGCAGTACTTC.

The J gene is TRBJ1-6, the V gene TRBV10-3, with TRBD1 as a possible D gene (5 bases). Germline CDR1 reads ENHRY; CDR2 reads SYGVKD. This CDR3 has 17 residues. V was trimmed by 1 base and J by 5 bases, leaving 15 bases between them. CDR3 sequence (DNA): TGTGCCATCAGTGAGTGGGGCGGCGGGGCTAATAATTCACCCCTCCACTTT. This sequence encodes CAISEWGGGANNSPLHF.

The CDR3 region is CASSPGQNYGYTF. The CDR3, as DNA: TGTGCCAGCTCACCAGGCCAGAACTATGGCTACACCTTC. V is TRBV18 and J is TRBJ1-2; D gene unclear. The germline V and J ends were trimmed by 2 bases and 2 bases, with 6 bases remaining between them. CDR3 length: 13 residues. The germline CDR1 and CDR2 sequences are KGHSH and LQKENI.

V usage is TRBV6-2 or TRBV6-3 and J usage is TRBJ2-7; 7 bases are a match to TRBD1. The CDR3 runs to 13 residues. Germline CDR1 reads MNHEY; CDR2 reads SVGEGT. Trimming cost V 0 bases and J 4 bases; bases outside gene matches: 0. CDR3 coding DNA: TGTGCCAGCAGTTACTCGACAGGGTACGAGCAGTACTTC. Protein product: CASSYSTGYEQYF.

The chain is built from TRBV9 and TRBJ2-1; D call uncertain. V gave up 2 bases and J gave up 5 bases, with 5 bases separating them. CDR1 is SGDLS, CDR2 YYNGEE, per germline. There are 12 residues in the CDR3. CDR3 DNA: TGTGCCAGCAGCGTCCGGGACAATGAGCAGTTCTTC. Its protein product is CASSVRDNEQFF.

The V gene is TRBV3-1 (or the pseudogene TRBV3-2), the J gene TRBJ1-6; tentative D call: TRBD1 (6 bases). V was cut by 2 bases and J by 8 bases, with 16 bases left in between. Germline V gene lookup returns CDR1 LGHDT and CDR2 YNNKEL (reference sequence). The CDR3 totals 16 residues. As DNA, the CDR3 is TGTGCCAGCAGCCAAAGTATGGGCCAGGGGTATTCACCCCTCCACTTT. Encoded protein: CASSQSMGQGYSPLHF.

The chain carries TRBV3-1 (or the pseudogene TRBV3-2) and TRBJ2-2; 12 nucleotides align to TRBD2. This CDR3 spans 17 amino acids. The V gene end was trimmed by 4 bases and the J gene end by 4 bases; junction bases not matched to a gene: 7. Germline V gives CDR1 LGHDT, CDR2 YNNKEL (reference sequence). In DNA, the CDR3 is TGTGCCAGCAGCCCTAGGACTAGCGGGAAGGGCACCGGGGAGCTGTTTTTT. The encoded protein is CASSPRTSGKGTGELFF.

The sample holds one count of this clone. The chain employs TRBV29-1 and TRBJ1-1; no clear D. This CDR3 spans 14 amino acids. V was cut by 3 bases and J by 5 bases, with 16 bases left in between. Germline CDR1 SQVTM, CDR2 ANQGSEA. This CDR3 reads CSVEGPRLMTEAFF. In nucleotides, the CDR3 is TGCAGCGTTGAGGGTCCGAGACTGATGACTGAAGCTTTCTTT.

This chain links TRBV2 with TRBJ1-1, with unresolved D. Deletions cut 7 bases from V and 1 base from J, with 13 bases between. This CDR3 spans 14 amino acids. Per the germline V gene, CDR1 is SNHLY and CDR2 is FYNNEI. The CDR3 coding sequence is TGTGCCAGCAAATTTCGGGGAGAGAACACTGAAGCTTTCTTT. Translation: CASKFRGENTEAFF.

The rearrangement uses TRBV7-9 and TRBJ1-2; no reliable D call. Per the germline V gene, CDR1 is SEHNR and CDR2 is FQNEAQ (reference sequence). CDR3 length: 13 residues. The V gene lost 1 base and the J gene lost 5 bases, with 8 bases spanning the gap. The CDR3 nucleotides are TGTGCCAGCAGCTTAGATGCAGTGTATGGCTACACCTTC. As protein: CASSLDAVYGYTF.

The chain uses TRBV6-5 and TRBJ2-1; 8 nucleotides agree with TRBD1. Germline CDR1 is MNHEY and CDR2 is SVGAGI. The V and J ends lost 4 bases and 8 bases, in that order; junction bases with no gene match: 10. This CDR3 comprises 15 residues. CDR3 nucleotides: TGTGCCAGCAGTTCCCTCGGGACAGGCGAATATGAGCAGTTCTTC. This sequence encodes CASSSLGTGEYEQFF.

V and J are TRBV5-1 and TRBJ1-4, with 7 bases aligning to TRBD1. CDR1 and CDR2 (germline): SGHRS, YFSETQ. CDR3 length equals 15 residues. The V gene end was trimmed by 6 bases and the J gene end by 2 bases; junction bases not matched to a gene: 7. The CDR3 is CASTYTGATNEKLFF. CDR3 nucleotides: TGCGCCAGCACTTATACAGGGGCCACTAATGAAAAACTGTTTTTT.